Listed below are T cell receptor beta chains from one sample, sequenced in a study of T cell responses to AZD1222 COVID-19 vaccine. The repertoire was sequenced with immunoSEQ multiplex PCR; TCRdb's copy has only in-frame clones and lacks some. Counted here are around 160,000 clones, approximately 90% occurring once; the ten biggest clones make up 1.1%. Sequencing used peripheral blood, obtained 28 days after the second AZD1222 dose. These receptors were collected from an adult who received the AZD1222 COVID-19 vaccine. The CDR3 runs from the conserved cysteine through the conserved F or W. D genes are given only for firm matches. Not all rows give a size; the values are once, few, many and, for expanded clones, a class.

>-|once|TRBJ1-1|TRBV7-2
TGTGCCAGCAGCTTAGTGATGATCCGGGGAGCTTTCTTT
CASSLVMIRGAFF
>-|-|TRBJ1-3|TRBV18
TGTGCCAGCTCACCCTTGGGGGAGACCACTGGAAACACCATATATTTT
CASSPLGETTGNTIYF
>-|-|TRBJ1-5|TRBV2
TGTGCCAGCAGTGAAGAAAGGGGGGGTCAGCCCCAGCATTTT
CASSEERGGQPQHF
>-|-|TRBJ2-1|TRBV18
TGTGCCAGCTCACCACAAGGGGGGGAAGGGGAGCAGTTCTTC
CASSPQGGEGEQFF
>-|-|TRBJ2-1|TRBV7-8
TGTGCCAGCAGCTTACTCTCGCGGGTACCAGACAATGAGCAGTTCTTC
CASSLLSRVPDNEQFF
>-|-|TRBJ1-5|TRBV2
TGTGCCAGCAGTGACGATGGGGCTGGCAATCAGCCCCAGCATTTT
CASSDDGAGNQPQHF
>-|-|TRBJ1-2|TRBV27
TGTGCCAGCAGTGCCCGGCCAGGGGAGGGAAACTATGGCTACACCTTC
CASSARPGEGNYGYTF
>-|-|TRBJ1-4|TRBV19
TGTGCCAGTAGGAGAGGGGACCGAAAACTGTTTTTT
CASRRGDRKLFF
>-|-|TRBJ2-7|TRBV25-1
TGTGCCAGCAGTGAAACATCAGGTAACTCCTACGAGCAGTACTTC
CASSETSGNSYEQYF
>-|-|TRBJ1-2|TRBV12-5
TGTGCTAGTGGTTTGGTATCGTCGACGGGCCCTTATGGCTACACCTTC
CASGLVSSTGPYGYTF
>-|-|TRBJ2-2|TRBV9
TGTGCCAGCAGCGTAGACGGACCACCGAACACCGGGGAGCTGTTTTTT
CASSVDGPPNTGELFF
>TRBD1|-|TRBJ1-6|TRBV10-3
TGTGCCATCAGTGATAGACAGGGTAATTCACCCCTCCACTTT
CAISDRQGNSPLHF
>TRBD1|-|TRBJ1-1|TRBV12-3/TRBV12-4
TGTGCCAGCAGTTTGGACAGGGGGGCTGAAGCTTTCTTT
CASSLDRGAEAFF
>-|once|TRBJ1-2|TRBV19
TGTGCCAGTGCGCTTGGGGTCGGCTACACCTTC
CASALGVGYTF
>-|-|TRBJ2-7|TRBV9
TGTGCCAGCAGCGTAGGAGGGGAGTACTACGAGCAGTACTTC
CASSVGGEYYEQYF
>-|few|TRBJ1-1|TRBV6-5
TGTGCCAGCAGTTACTCTCGCAGTGGACAGTTTGAAGCTTTCTTT
CASSYSRSGQFEAFF
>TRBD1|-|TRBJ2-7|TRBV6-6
TGTGCCAGCAGTTACTCGGGCAGGGGGTCTTACGAGCAGTACTTC
CASSYSGRGSYEQYF
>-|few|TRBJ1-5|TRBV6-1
TGTGCCAGCAGTTATGGGAGCAATCAGCCCCAGCATTTT
CASSYGSNQPQHF
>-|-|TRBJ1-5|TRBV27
TGTGCCAGCAGGCCTATTTTTAGCAATCAGCCCCAGCATTTT
CASRPIFSNQPQHF
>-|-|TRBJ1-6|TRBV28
TGTGCCAGCAGTTTGGGGTCACCCCTCCACTTT
CASSLGSPLHF
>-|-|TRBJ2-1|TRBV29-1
TGCAGCGTTTTGACAGGGAGGTCCTACAATGAGCAGTTCTTC
CSVLTGRSYNEQFF
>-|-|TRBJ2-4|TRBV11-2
TGTGCCAGCAGCCAGAGGCTAGCCAAAAACATTCAGTACTTC
CASSQRLAKNIQYF
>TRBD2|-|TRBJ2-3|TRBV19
TGTGCCAGTAGTAGCGGGGGTTTAACAGATACGCAGTATTTT
CASSSGGLTDTQYF
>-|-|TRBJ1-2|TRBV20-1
TGCAGTGCTAGTATACGGGGTGCCGGGAGCTATGGCTACACCTTC
CSASIRGAGSYGYTF
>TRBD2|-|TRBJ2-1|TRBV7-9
TGTGCCAGCACACTAGCGGGGGGGCCCAATGAGCAGTTCTTC
CASTLAGGPNEQFF
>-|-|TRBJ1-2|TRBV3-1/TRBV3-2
TGTGCCAGCAGCCAAGAAGACAGAACTTACACATCCTCCTATGGCTACACCTTC
CASSQEDRTYTSSYGYTF
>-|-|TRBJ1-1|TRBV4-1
TGCGCCAGCAGCCAAGAAAGGGGGGCTAACACTGAAGCTTTCTTT
CASSQERGANTEAFF
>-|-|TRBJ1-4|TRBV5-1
TGCGCCAGCAGCTCCTCCACCTGGGATGAAAAACTGTTTTTT
CASSSSTWDEKLFF
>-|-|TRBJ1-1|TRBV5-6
TGTGCCAGCAGCTTGTATCTGACAGTGGACACTGAAGCTTTCTTT
CASSLYLTVDTEAFF
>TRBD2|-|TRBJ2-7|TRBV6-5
TGTGCCAGCAGGGGAGGGGTACCCTACGAGCAGTACTTC
CASRGGVPYEQYF
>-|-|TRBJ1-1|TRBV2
TGTGCCAGCAGTGATGCCGACAGGAGGACTGAAGCTTTCTTT
CASSDADRRTEAFF
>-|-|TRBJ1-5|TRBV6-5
TGTGCCAGCAGTTCCCCGGGACAACCCAATCAGCCCCAGCATTTT
CASSSPGQPNQPQHF
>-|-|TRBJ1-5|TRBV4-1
TGCGCCAGCAGCCAAGCTGACGTTAGCAATCAGCCCCAGCATTTT
CASSQADVSNQPQHF
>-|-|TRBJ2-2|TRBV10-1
TGCGCCAGCAGTGAGTTAGGGGGAGGTAATCCCGGGGAGCTGTTTTTT
CASSELGGGNPGELFF
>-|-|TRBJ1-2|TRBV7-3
TGTGCCAGCAGCCTTCACAGTAACTATGGCTACACCTTC
CASSLHSNYGYTF
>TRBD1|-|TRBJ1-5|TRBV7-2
TGTGCCAGCAGTTCCGGGACAGGGGGTCAGCCCCAGCATTTT
CASSSGTGGQPQHF
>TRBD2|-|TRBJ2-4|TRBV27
TGTGCCAGCAGTTTATCCAGCGGGGGGGCCGGGGACAAAAACATTCAGTACTTC
CASSLSSGGAGDKNIQYF
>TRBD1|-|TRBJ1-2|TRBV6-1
TGTGCCAGCAGTGGTCCCACAGGGGGCAGTCAGAATGGCTACACCTTC
CASSGPTGGSQNGYTF
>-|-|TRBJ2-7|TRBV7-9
TGTGCCAGCAGCCCCGACAGACCTCCCTCCTACGAGCAGTACTTC
CASSPDRPPSYEQYF
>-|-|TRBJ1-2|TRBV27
TGTGCCAGCAGTGACTCCCCCGGGACGGCTAACTATGGCTACACCTTC
CASSDSPGTANYGYTF
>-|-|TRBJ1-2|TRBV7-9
TGTGCCAGCAGCTTAGGCCTAGGCTATGGCTACACCTTC
CASSLGLGYGYTF
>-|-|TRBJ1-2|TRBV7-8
TGTGCCAGCAGCCCCAGGATCTACTTTCCGGGAGACTATGGCTACACCTTC
CASSPRIYFPGDYGYTF
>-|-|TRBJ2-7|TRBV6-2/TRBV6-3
TGTGCCAGCAGTTACCCGGTGGACGAGCAGTACTTC
CASSYPVDEQYF
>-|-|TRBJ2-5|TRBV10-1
TGCGCCAGTTTTGGTGGGGACCAAGAGACCCAGTACTTC
CASFGGDQETQYF
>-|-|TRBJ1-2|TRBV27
TGTGCCAGCACCCCTTCGGCAGGCGCTAGGGGTGGCTACACCTTC
CASTPSAGARGGYTF
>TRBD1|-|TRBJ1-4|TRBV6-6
TGTGCCAGCAGTGGACAGGGGCCTAATGAAAAACTGTTTTTT
CASSGQGPNEKLFF
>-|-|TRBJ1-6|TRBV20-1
TGCAGTGCCAGTTCGGTGCAGGGGAGTGATTCACCCCTCCACTTT
CSASSVQGSDSPLHF
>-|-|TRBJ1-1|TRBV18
TGTGCCAGCTCACCACAGGGAAACACTGAAGCTTTCTTT
CASSPQGNTEAFF
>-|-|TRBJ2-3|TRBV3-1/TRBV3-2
TGTGCCAGCAGCCAACGCGAAGGGACAGATACGCAGTATTTT
CASSQREGTDTQYF
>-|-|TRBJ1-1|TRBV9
TGTGCCAGCAGCGTAGTAGGCCACGCTATGAACACTGAAGCTTTCTTT
CASSVVGHAMNTEAFF
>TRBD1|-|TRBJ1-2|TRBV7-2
TGTGCCAGCAGCCCCAGACAGGGGGCGAACTATGGCTACACCTTC
CASSPRQGANYGYTF
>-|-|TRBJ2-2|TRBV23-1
TGCGCCAGCAAAGCACGGGAGGGGGCCGGCACCGGGGAGCTGTTTTTT
CASKAREGAGTGELFF
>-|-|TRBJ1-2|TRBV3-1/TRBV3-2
TGTGCCAGCAGCCAAGATCGGGGAATTAATGGCTACACCTTC
CASSQDRGINGYTF
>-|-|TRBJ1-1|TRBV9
TGTGCCAGCAGCGTAAAACCGGGGGACACTGAAGCTTTCTTT
CASSVKPGDTEAFF